This T cell receptor (beta chain) was retrieved from a study of T cell clonality in common variable immunodeficiency (dated by TCRdb to the mid-2010s). Results and caveats for the whole study, not just this receptor: Differences among patients in the CVID cohort limited the correlations between repertoire features and clinical complications. Despite equal DNA input, controls averaged about 79,000 unique sequences per sample versus some 30,000 in CVID samples. TCRbeta clonality was higher in CVID subjects than in healthy controls (t-test p = 0.018), and the increase was most characteristic of about a third of subjects. It was noted by the authors that sequencing of the repertoires of T cell subpopulations would be needed to clarify the cause of the increased clonality in CVID. CVID subjects shared fewer TCRbeta clones with each other than healthy controls did (p < 0.0001). CVID TCRbeta sequences reportedly showed fewer deletions and N-nucleotide insertions and lacked highly modified clones with 13 or more V deletions.

CVID samples and control samples contributed equivalent amounts of genomic DNA as sequencing input. For every sample, a 60 bp segment covering the rearranged TCRbeta CDR3 region was amplified and then sequenced. TCRbeta amplification used the immunoSEQ assay, a bias-corrected multiplex PCR with high-throughput sequencing. The study's own analysis went as follows. Each unique nucleotide sequence was treated as a clone and annotated with V, D and J genes, copy number and frequency. Sequences were labeled productive if in frame, and non-productive if out of frame or containing stop codons. As previously described, Shannon's entropy was used to calculate clonality. The predicted amino acid sequences of productive clones were used to derive mean CDR3 Kyte-Doolittle hydropathy. Hierarchical clustering of scaled V gene usage was performed with the R hclust function using Manhattan distance and complete linkage. Sharing of clones by CDR3 amino acid sequence was evaluated through resampling of 12 repertoires per group over 100 rounds. The repertoires were screened for 70 published EBV-specific TCRbeta sequences and roughly 250 published CMV-specific TCRbeta sequences. After a couple of CVID samples that produced fewer than 10,000 sequences were dropped from the analysis, 45 or so CVID repertoires remained. TCRdb carries this immuneACCESS record with in-frame sequences only. Its versions omit some clonotypes, under half of them owing to an unresolved V gene in the studies checked, with the rest unexplained. The DNA gave D and trimming, while V, J and clone size come from that table. This sample contains some 50,000 clones, none of which is a singleton. The ten largest clones add up to under 2% of the sample.

Both CVID patients and healthy controls were predominantly of Caucasian heritage. From each donor, roughly 4.5 to 9 ml of heparinized peripheral whole blood was collected. TCRbeta CDR3 repertoires were sequenced from genomic DNA of adults with common variable immune deficiency (CVID) and healthy adult controls. A total of some 22 healthy adult volunteers (about 12 female and ten or so male; age range 23 to 66 years, mean age about 32) were included in the control group. To isolate peripheral blood mononuclear cells, diluted blood was subjected to density centrifugation over Hypaque 1077 or Ficoll-Paque. Unsorted mononuclear cells served as the source of genomic DNA, which was extracted either by Qiagen column purification or by a centrifugation-based method. The germline V gene specifies KGHSH as CDR1 and LQKENI as CDR2. Measured from the cysteine to the phenylalanine, the CDR3 is 13 residues long. The CDR3 was read in part: 30 bases, with the frame set at base 1. The junction shows trimming of 3 bases on V and 6 bases on J, plus 11 bases between the germline ends.

This clone was seen only a few times. Its antigen is unknown. The observed sequence ends 3 residues before the CDR3 terminus, with the missing tail filled in from the germline J gene. The origin of this receptor is a person aged 18 to 69 in good health. This chain joins TRBV18 to TRBJ1-2; TRBD1 is possibly the D segment (5 matching bases). Sequencing used peripheral blood mononuclear cells. The CDR3 in this case is CASSPTVYDGYTF. Incomplete CDR3 DNA: TGTGCCAGCTCACCGACAGTCTATGATGGC.